The rows below give T cell receptor beta chains drawn from one sample of a study of T cells after yellow fever vaccination. A single record per CDR3 protein comes from TCRdb applying MiXCR to the 5' RACE reads. The data hold 140,000 to 150,000 distinct CDR3 sequences, with about 6.9% observed a single time. Sequenced material: CD4+ T cells sorted from PBMCs, taken 10 days after the yellow fever booster vaccination. The receptors originated from a man aged 25-45 years who received the YFV17D yellow fever vaccine. Each CDR3 is given with its conserved first and last residue. The D gene is left open where the match is weak. Size values are once, few and many counts, or a class for expanded clones, and some rows have none.

>13|TRBJ2-7|many|TRBV30|.
TGTGCCTGGAGCGTCAAGGGGGGGAGCGAGCAGTACTTC
CAWSVKGGSEQYF
>16|TRBJ2-5|many|TRBV5-4|TRBD2
TGTGCCAGCAGCCCGGGAGGGCTTAAGGGCGGCGAGACCCAGTACTTC
CASSPGGLKGGETQYF
>14|TRBJ2-7|many|TRBV20-1|TRBD2
TGCAGTGCCTTATGGGCGGGAGGCTCCTACGAGCAGTACTTC
CSALWAGGSYEQYF
>15|TRBJ2-7|many|TRBV12-3/TRBV12-4|.
TGTGCCAGCAGTTTAGGTAGGGGGGCGCGGGACGAGCAGTACTTC
CASSLGRGARDEQYF
>14|TRBJ2-5|many|TRBV2|.
TGTGCCAGCGTTTATACGGCGGGACAAGAGACCCAGTACTTC
CASVYTAGQETQYF
>17|TRBJ2-2|.|TRBV20-1|TRBD2
TGCTGTGCTAGAGCTGCTGGGCGGGAGTTCCCCACCGGGGAGCTGTTTTTT
CCARAAGREFPTGELFF
>15|TRBJ2-4|many|TRBV28|.
TGTGCCAGCAGTTTCGGGGGTCTTGCCAAAAACATTCAGTACTTC
CASSFGGLAKNIQYF
>13|TRBJ1-5|few|TRBV7-2|.
TGTGCCAGCAGCTTCGACCTTAAGGGGCCCCAGCATTTT
CASSFDLKGPQHF
>16|TRBJ1-4|few|TRBV4-2|.
TGTGCCAGCAGCCAAGATAGGGCTATTAGTGCGGAAAAACTGTTTTTT
CASSQDRAISAEKLFF
>16|TRBJ2-5|many|TRBV4-3|.
TGCGCCAGCAGCACATGGCTGGCAGGCGGTACAGAGACCCAGTACTTC
CASSTWLAGGTETQYF
>16|TRBJ2-3|many|TRBV5-4|TRBD1
TGTGCCAGCAGCTCGGACAGGGCAGGGGCGGTAGATACGCAGTATTTT
CASSSDRAGAVDTQYF
>14|TRBJ2-7|many|TRBV10-3|TRBD2
TGTGCCATCAGTGAGGGACTAGCGAAATACGAGCAGTACTTC
CAISEGLAKYEQYF
>13|TRBJ1-5|.|TRBV29-1|.
TGCAGCGTTGGAGACAGGATTAATCAGCCCCAGCATTTT
CSVGDRINQPQHF
>16|TRBJ2-1|many|TRBV7-7|.
TGTGCCAGCAGCCCCCAACTAGCGGGACAGGGGGATGAGCAGTTCTTC
CASSPQLAGQGDEQFF
>12|TRBJ1-5|many|TRBV20-1|.
TGCAGTGCTAGAGGGGGGAATCAGCCCCAGCATTTT
CSARGGNQPQHF
>16|TRBJ2-7|.|TRBV27|TRBD2
TGTGCCAGTGCTCCAACCGGGACTAGCGGATCCTACGAGCAGTACTTC
CASAPTGTSGSYEQYF
>14|TRBJ2-5|few|TRBV7-2|TRBD1
TGTGCCAGCAGCACAAGGGACAGGGGTGAGACCCAGTACTTC
CASSTRDRGETQYF
>12|TRBJ2-7|.|TRBV7-2|.
TGTGCCAGCGCGCTAGCGTCCTACGAGCAGTACTTC
CASALASYEQYF
>13|TRBJ2-1|many|TRBV5-1|.
TGCGCCAGCAGCAGCAGGGTTTACAATGAGCAGTTCTTC
CASSSRVYNEQFF
>15|TRBJ2-7|many|TRBV7-8|TRBD2
TGTGCCAGCAGCTTATTACTAGCGGGAGATTACGAGCAGTACTTC
CASSLLLAGDYEQYF
>15|TRBJ2-3|many|TRBV5-1|TRBD2
TGCGCCAGCAGCTTGGAGGGAGGGGGCACAGATACGCAGTATTTT
CASSLEGGGTDTQYF
>16|TRBJ2-7|many|TRBV14|.
TGTGCCAGCAGCCCCAGAGGGACCCGTAGCTCCTACGAGCAGTACTTC
CASSPRGTRSSYEQYF
>17|TRBJ2-7|many|TRBV20-1|.
TGCAGTGCTAGGGGTGGTTATTTAGCGGCCAAATCCTACGAGCAGTACTTC
CSARGGYLAAKSYEQYF
>14|TRBJ2-1|many|TRBV7-2|.
TGTGCCAGCAGCTTAACTCCCGGCTACAATGAGCAGTTCTTC
CASSLTPGYNEQFF
>15|TRBJ2-7|once|TRBV15|.
TGTGCCACCAGCAGAGGGGCACAGGGAACCCACGAGCAGTACTTC
CATSRGAQGTHEQYF
>14|TRBJ2-7|many|TRBV12-3/TRBV12-4|TRBD2
TGTGCCAGCAGTTACGGGACTAGCGGGACGGAGCAGTACTTC
CASSYGTSGTEQYF
>15|TRBJ2-7|.|TRBV15|TRBD2
TGTGCCACCAGCAGAGATCGGGGAGGGGCGGGTGAGCAGTACTTC
CATSRDRGGAGEQYF
>15|TRBJ2-5|many|TRBV20-1|TRBD2
TGCAGTGCCCCTACTAGCGGTAGGGGCGAAGAGACCCAGTACTTC
CSAPTSGRGEETQYF
>14|TRBJ1-1|many|TRBV6-2/TRBV6-3|.
TGTGCCAGTTCCAGGTGGCAGGGGCACACTGAAGCTTTCTTT
CASSRWQGHTEAFF
>12|TRBJ1-5|many|TRBV29-1|.
TGCAGCGTTGGCGGGGGTGATCAGCCCCAGCATTTT
CSVGGGDQPQHF
>17|TRBJ2-1|many|TRBV6-5|TRBD2
TGTGCCAGCAGTTACTCGATACCGGGAGGGCCCTACAATGAGCAGTTCTTC
CASSYSIPGGPYNEQFF
>16|TRBJ2-3|many|TRBV5-1|.
TGCGCCAGCAGCGCACAGGGAAGGGGGACCACAGATACGCAGTATTTT
CASSAQGRGTTDTQYF
>14|TRBJ1-2|few|TRBV5-5|.
TGTGCCAGCACCAGAGGAGACAGCTCCTATGGCTACACCTTC
CASTRGDSSYGYTF
>15|TRBJ1-5|.|TRBV5-6|.
TGTGCCAGCAGCTTGACGGGAAGGGGCAATCAGCCCCAGCATTTT
CASSLTGRGNQPQHF
>17|TRBJ2-7|many|TRBV2|.
TGTGCCAGCAGTGAAAAATTAGTCGGGCAGGCCTCCTACGAGCAGTACTTC
CASSEKLVGQASYEQYF
>13|TRBJ1-5|many|TRBV12-3/TRBV12-4|.
TGTGCCAGCAAGTTGCAGGTCAATCAGCCCCAGCATTTT
CASKLQVNQPQHF
>11|TRBJ2-5|few|TRBV10-1|.
TGCGCCAGCATACACCAAGAGACCCAGTACTTC
CASIHQETQYF
>14|TRBJ2-5|many|TRBV10-1|.
TGCGCCAGCAGTGAGTCAGGGGGAAGAGAGACCCAGTACTTC
CASSESGGRETQYF